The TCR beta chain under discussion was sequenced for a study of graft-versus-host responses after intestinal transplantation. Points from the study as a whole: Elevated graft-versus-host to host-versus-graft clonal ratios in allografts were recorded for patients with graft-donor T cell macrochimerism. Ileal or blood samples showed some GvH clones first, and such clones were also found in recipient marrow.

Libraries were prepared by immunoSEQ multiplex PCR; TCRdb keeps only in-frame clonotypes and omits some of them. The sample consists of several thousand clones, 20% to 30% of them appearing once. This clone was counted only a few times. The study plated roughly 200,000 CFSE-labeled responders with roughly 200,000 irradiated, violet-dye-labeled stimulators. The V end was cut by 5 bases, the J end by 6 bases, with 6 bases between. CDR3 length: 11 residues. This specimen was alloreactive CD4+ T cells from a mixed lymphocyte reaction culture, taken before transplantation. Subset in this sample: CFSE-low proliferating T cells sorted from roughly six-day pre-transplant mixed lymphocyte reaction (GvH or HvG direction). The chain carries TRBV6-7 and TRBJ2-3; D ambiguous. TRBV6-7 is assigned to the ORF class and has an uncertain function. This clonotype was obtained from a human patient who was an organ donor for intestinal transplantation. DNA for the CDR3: TGTGCCAGCAGTATATCGGATACGCAGTATTTT. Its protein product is CASSISDTQYF.